A single sample gave rise to the 7 T cell receptor beta chains below, sequenced in a study of T-cell reconstitution after alpha-beta-depleted transplantation in children. Unique molecular identifiers were used in preparing the TCRbeta library. TCRdb fed the PCR reads into MiXCR, producing one record per CDR3 protein. The data show 250,000 to 350,000 distinct CDR3 sequences, 9.9% seen once. Sequenced material: PBMCs from the stem cell graft donor, taken from the stem cell graft. The origin of the receptors is a human donor who donated a stem cell graft to a child with SCID.

The chain employs TRBV7-2 and TRBJ1-2; D is undetermined. Germline assignment: CDR1 SGHTA and CDR2 FQGNSA. The CDR3 covers 11 residues. V was clipped by 8 bases and J by 4 bases, with 8 bases between them. The CDR3 region is CASGLSYGYTF. Written as DNA, the CDR3 is TGTGCCAGCGGTTTAAGCTATGGCTACACCTTC.

This clonotype has a count of ten or more. The rearrangement joins TRBV25-1 to TRBJ1-1; a possible D gene is TRBD1 (5 bases). Trimming shortened V by 2 bases and J by 1 base, and 20 bases separated the two germline ends. The CDR3 spans 18 residues. CDR1 and CDR2 from the germline V gene are MGHDK and SYGVNS. In nucleotides, the CDR3 is TGTGCCAGCAGTGAAAGGCAGGGCCTGGAAGCAGCGAACACTGAAGCTTTCTTT. This gives the protein CASSERQGLEAANTEAFF.

This clonotype was seen many times. The gene calls are TRBV6-5 and TRBJ1-1, with TRBD1 matching over 11 bases. The ends lost 6 bases at V and 9 bases at J; junction bases unmatched: 0. Germline CDR1 reads MNHEY; CDR2 reads SVGAGI. The CDR3 is 11 amino acids. In DNA form, the CDR3 reads TGTGCCAGCAGGGACAGGGGGCAAGCTTTCTTT. It specifies CASRDRGQAFF.

This clonotype appeared many times. The rearrangement links TRBV10-3 to TRBJ2-3, with a possible D match to TRBD2 (6 bases). Germline V gives CDR1 ENHRY, CDR2 SYGVKD. The CDR3 has 13 residues. V lost 2 bases and J 3 bases, leaving 6 bases between the germline ends. CDR3 nucleotide sequence: TGTGCCATCAGTGAGGCGGGAACAGATACGCAGTATTTT. This translates into CAISEAGTDTQYF.

This clonotype has a handful of counts. The genes are TRBV4-2 and TRBJ2-1; 8 bases are a match to TRBD2. Germline values: CDR1 LGHNA, CDR2 YNFKEQ. This CDR3 spans 16 amino acids. V dropped 0 bases and J dropped 4; count of bases not matched to a gene: 5. The CDR3 loop is CASSQDQASGYNEQFF. For the CDR3, the DNA is TGTGCCAGCAGCCAAGATCAGGCTAGCGGGTACAATGAGCAGTTCTTC.

This clonotype showed up many times. The chain recombines TRBV5-1 with TRBJ2-5; D unresolved. V lost 5 bases and J lost 0, with 8 bases in between. The CDR3 loop spans 13 amino acids. Germline CDR1 reads SGHRS; CDR2 reads YFSETQ. As DNA, the CDR3 is TGCGCCAGCAGAGAGCCGTACCAAGAGACCCAGTACTTC. It encodes CASREPYQETQYF. The full variable domain, its missing parts supplied by reference TRBV5-1 and TRBJ2-5, is KAGVTQTPRYLIKTRGQQVTLSCSPISGHRSVSWYQQTPGQGLQFLFEYFSETQRNKGNFPGRFSGRQFSNSRSEMNVSTLELGDSALYLCASREPYQETQYFGPGTRLLVL.

This clonotype was seen only a few times. This rearrangement joins TRBV10-3 to TRBJ2-5; D is possibly TRBD1 or TRBD2 (5 bases each). V was clipped by 10 bases and J by 1 base, with 16 bases between them. Germline CDR1 and CDR2: ENHRY and SYGVKD. The CDR3 extends over 14 amino acids. The CDR3 nucleotides are TGTGCCACCTCTCCCCGGGGCCCCCAAGAGACCCAGTACTTC. Its protein is CATSPRGPQETQYF.